The text below deals with one TCR beta chain. Authors' analysis steps: Quantification of nucleated cells was approximated via reference gene primer amplification. Sequencing was performed with immunoSEQ multiplex PCR; in TCRdb, only in-frame clones are kept and a portion is missing. The DNA was the basis for D and trimming; V, J and clone size are from that table. The sample has 88,000 or so clones, over 80% seen once. This sample stems from a study of blood T cell repertoires in COVID-19. Germline V lookup: CDR1 MDHEN, CDR2 SYDVKM. The CDR3 is made up of 13 amino acids. J was trimmed by 5 bases and V by 6 bases; bases with no gene match: 4.

The sample was peripheral blood. The chain is built from TRBV28 and TRBJ2-4, with 7 bases that match TRBD1. This TCR was recovered from a human donor in a cohort sampled during active COVID-19. The CDR3 loop reads CASRGQGENIQYF. The DNA for the CDR3 is TGTGCCAGCAGAGGCCAGGGGGAAAACATTCAGTACTTC.